The TCR beta chain under discussion was sequenced for a study of T cell responses to AZD1222 COVID-19 vaccine. Study-wide findings and caveats: Nearly half of spike-specific TCRs reportedly target unmutated variant regions. Repertoire sampling occurred only after the peak T cell response. Following two doses of AZD1222, Spike-specific TCR breadth and depth rose. Vaccine-associated CD4 TCRs spanned spike, dominant at 160-218 and 743-854.

Regarding this clone: Its antigen is unidentified.

Clones were read by immunoSEQ multiplex PCR, and TCRdb kept only the in-frame ones, dropping some. The table has around 85,000 clones, about 86% seen once. V dropped 1 base and J dropped 3 bases, with 5 bases sitting between them. CDR3 length equals 13 residues. This specimen was peripheral blood, taken on day 0 of AZD1222 vaccination. This sequence joins TRBV5-3 and TRBJ2-1; a possible D gene is TRBD2 (5 bases). TRBV5-3 is classed as an ORF, of uncertain function. This receptor was obtained from an adult in good health. In DNA form, the CDR3 reads TGTGCCAGAAGCTTGCGGGGCTACAATGAGCAGTTCTTC. It translates to CARSLRGYNEQFF.